A single sample gave rise to the 22 T cell receptor beta chains below, sequenced in a study of blood T cell repertoires in COVID-19. TCRdb's table, derived via immunoSEQ multiplex PCR, lists solely in-frame clones and lacks some. Of 70,000 to 90,000 clones detected, 65% to 90% appear once; the ten largest clones hold roughly 9.6%. Source material: peripheral blood. The origin of the receptors is a man in his fifties or sixties with COVID-19, enrolled during active disease.

The gene calls are TRBV19 and TRBJ2-7; the match to TRBD1 covers 9 bases. The CDR3 has 16 amino acids. The germline V gene encodes CDR1 LNHDA and CDR2 SQIVND (reference sequence). V dropped 5 bases and J dropped 2; count of bases not matched to a gene: 10. The CDR3 is CASSSSSTGGTYEQYF. DNA of the CDR3: TGTGCCAGTAGTTCCTCGTCGACAGGGGGGACCTACGAGCAGTACTTC.

The rearrangement uses TRBV6-1 and TRBJ2-1; 7 bases match TRBD1. Germline lookup yields CDR1 MNHNS and CDR2 SASEGT. J was trimmed by 6 bases and V by 2 bases; bases with no gene match: 7. This CDR3 has 15 amino acids. CDR3 sequence: CASSEFGAGGNEQFF. In DNA, the CDR3 is TGTGCCAGCAGTGAATTTGGGGCAGGGGGCAATGAGCAGTTCTTC.

The chain joins TRBV6-2 or TRBV6-3 to TRBJ1-5; 8 positions match TRBD1. This CDR3 spans 16 amino acids. Germline V gives CDR1 MNHEY, CDR2 SVGEGT. The V gene end was trimmed by 6 bases and the J gene end by 4 bases; junction bases not matched to a gene: 11. The CDR3 bases are TGTGCCAGCAGCCGTCAGGGGGCCGGGGAGAATCAGCCCCAGCATTTT. It codes for CASSRQGAGENQPQHF.

The V gene is TRBV19, the J gene TRBJ2-7, with 10 positions matching TRBD1. Germline V gene sequence: CDR1 LNHDA, CDR2 SQIVND (reference sequence). The CDR3 runs 17 residues. V trimming: 3 bases; J trimming: 2 bases; junction bases outside the gene matches: 10. The CDR3 nucleotides are TGTGCCAGTAGTATTGCCTCTGGACAGGGGGTAACCTACGAGCAGTACTTC. Amino acids: CASSIASGQGVTYEQYF.

At least ten counts were recorded for this clone. This rearrangement joins TRBV28 to TRBJ1-6, with unresolved D. V lost 8 bases and J 4 bases, leaving 6 bases between the germline ends. The CDR3 contains 12 residues. The germline V gene encodes CDR1 MDHEN and CDR2 SYDVKM. The CDR3 bases are TGTGCCAGCGAGGGTTATAATTCACCCCTCCACTTT. Amino acids: CASEGYNSPLHF.

The J gene is TRBJ1-1, the V gene TRBV4-2, with 12 bases that match TRBD1. CDR3 length equals 16 residues. Trimming at V came to 1 base and at J to 4 bases, leaving 4 bases not matched to a gene. Germline CDR1 LGHNA, CDR2 YNFKEQ. CDR3 DNA: TGTGCCAGCAGCCAAGCTGGGACAGGGGGCACCACTGAAGCTTTCTTT. Its translation: CASSQAGTGGTTEAFF.

V gene TRBV5-3 combines with J gene TRBJ1-5, with a tentative D call TRBD1 (5 bases). TRBV5-3 is an open reading frame whose function is uncertain. V lost 0 bases and J 2 bases, leaving 15 bases between the germline ends. CDR3 length: 17 amino acids. The CDR3 spells CARSLEQEKQRNQPQHF. DNA for the CDR3: TGTGCCAGAAGCTTGGAACAGGAGAAACAGCGCAATCAGCCCCAGCATTTT.

A note on this clone: The junction departs from the called germline gene at one end, perhaps through a read error. This chain joins TRBV2 and TRBJ2-7; D is unclear. Germline assignment: CDR1 SNHLY and CDR2 FYNNEI. CDR3 length: 12 amino acids. Here the CDR3 DNA reads TGTGCCAGCAGTGGGGCAGTATACGGGCAGTACTTC. This sequence encodes CASSGAVYGQYF.

V is TRBV2 and J is TRBJ1-1, with D uncertain. V gave up 7 bases and J gave up 1 base, with 10 bases separating them. CDR1 SNHLY and CDR2 FYNNEI come from the germline V gene. This CDR3 has 13 amino acids. CDR3 sequence (DNA): TGTGCCAGCAACGTGGGCAAGAACACTGAAGCTTTCTTT. It is translated as CASNVGKNTEAFF.

The rearrangement links TRBV30 to TRBJ2-7; TRBD1 matches at 8 bases. The CDR3 is made up of 14 amino acids. The germline CDR1 and CDR2 sequences are GTSNPN and SVGIG (reference sequence). Losses at the gene ends were 6 bases for V and 3 bases for J; bases not matched to a gene: 10. The CDR3 loop is CACAPTTGGYEQYF. The CDR3 DNA reads as TGTGCCTGCGCACCTACTACAGGGGGCTACGAGCAGTACTTC.

The rearrangement uses TRBV2 and TRBJ1-1; D unclear. The ends were cut back, 7 bases at V and 2 bases at J, with 8 bases in the middle. CDR1 and CDR2 from the germline V gene are SNHLY and FYNNEI. The CDR3 is 12 amino acids. CDR3 bases: TGTGCCAGCATAGAGGTCAACACTGAAGCTTTCTTT. This codes for CASIEVNTEAFF.

J is TRBJ2-3 and V is TRBV30, with 7 bases fitting TRBD1. V lost 3 bases to trimming and J lost 0 bases; unmatched junction nucleotides: 6. Germline V gives CDR1 GTSNPN, CDR2 SVGIG (reference sequence). The CDR3 extends over 15 amino acids. The CDR3 coding sequence is TGTGCCTGGAGCCACCTGGGACAGAGCACAGATACGCAGTATTTT. Its translation is CAWSHLGQSTDTQYF.

This CDR3 is CASSTGEGVYEQYF. CDR3 nucleotide sequence: TGTGCCAGCAGTACAGGGGAAGGGGTCTACGAGCAGTACTTC. The chain employs TRBV28 and TRBJ2-7; 7 bases map to TRBD1. Germline V CDR1 and CDR2: MDHEN, SYDVKM. V shed 5 bases, J shed 3 bases, and the junction held 7 bases outside the gene matches. This CDR3 spans 14 amino acids.

V usage is TRBV3-1 (or the pseudogene TRBV3-2) and J usage is TRBJ1-5, with D perhaps matching TRBD1 (5 bases). Trimming removed 4 bases from V and 3 bases from J, with 16 bases in between. In germline, CDR1 is LGHDT, CDR2 YNNKEL (reference sequence). This CDR3 is 16 amino acids long. Written as DNA, the CDR3 is TGTGCCAGCAGCCCCGTAATTAGGGACTACAATCAGCCCCAGCATTTT. It encodes CASSPVIRDYNQPQHF.

The chain uses TRBV7-3 and TRBJ2-2; possible D gene TRBD1, 5 bases. CDR1 and CDR2 from the germline V gene are SGHTA and FQGTGA. Trimming cost V 5 bases and J 0 bases, with 10 bases left between them. This CDR3 has 15 residues. DNA of the CDR3: TGTGCCAGCAGCCCCCAGGGCGCGAACACCGGGGAGCTGTTTTTT. As protein: CASSPQGANTGELFF.

Worth noting for this clone: This same CDR3 is encoded by further DNA sequences in the sample. J is TRBJ1-1 and V is TRBV5-1; 7 bases match TRBD1. V trimming: 0 bases; J trimming: 1 base; junction bases outside the gene matches: 0. The CDR3 sequence is 14 residues long. From germline, CDR1 is SGHRS and CDR2 YFSETQ. CDR3 nucleotide sequence: TGCGCCAGCAGCTTGGACAGGGGGAACACTGAAGCTTTCTTT. Translated: CASSLDRGNTEAFF. The variable domain in full, completed from reference TRBV5-1 and TRBJ1-1, reads KAGVTQTPRYLIKTRGQQVTLSCSPISGHRSVSWYQQTPGQGLQFLFEYFSETQRNKGNFPGRFSGRQFSNSRSEMNVSTLELGDSALYLCASSLDRGNTEAFFGQGTRLTVV.

This clone was recorded once. The rearrangement joins TRBV19 to TRBJ1-2; no clear D. V was trimmed by 6 bases and J by 2 bases, leaving 16 bases between them. Per the germline V gene, CDR1 is LNHDA and CDR2 is SQIVND (reference sequence). The CDR3 totals 15 residues. DNA of the CDR3: TGTGCCAGTAGCAGGAGGGATGGCCGGAACTATGGCTACACCTTC. Protein sequence: CASSRRDGRNYGYTF.

The chain recombines TRBV5-4 with TRBJ1-1; TRBD1 is a possible D gene (5 bases). The CDR3 runs 13 residues. V was clipped by 1 base and J by 6 bases, with 10 bases between them. In germline, CDR1 is SGHNT, CDR2 YYREEE (reference sequence). The chain's CDR3 is CASSLRQGPEAFF. The CDR3 bases are TGTGCCAGCAGCTTGAGGCAGGGCCCTGAAGCTTTCTTT.

The chain links TRBV2 to TRBJ2-2; TRBD1 matches 10 bases. Per germline, CDR1 SNHLY and CDR2 FYNNEI. The CDR3 spans 15 residues. J was trimmed by 5 bases and V by 4 bases; bases with no gene match: 4. CDR3 sequence (DNA): TGTGCCAGCAGTGGACAGGGGGCCGGAACCGGGGAGCTGTTTTTT. Amino acid sequence: CASSGQGAGTGELFF.

The genes are TRBV19 and TRBJ1-1; maybe TRBD1 (6 bases). The V gene lost 3 bases and the J gene lost 6 bases, with 17 bases spanning the gap. The CDR3 runs 15 residues. CDR1 is LNHDA, CDR2 SQIVND, per germline (reference sequence). The CDR3 nucleotides read TGTGCCAGTAGTATGGAGGTCCGGGACAATCCTGAAGCTTTCTTT. It specifies CASSMEVRDNPEAFF.

The CDR3 here is CASSLDSWGLGTDTQYF. In nucleotides, the CDR3 is TGTGCCAGCAGCTTAGATTCGTGGGGCTTAGGCACAGATACGCAGTATTTT. V and J are TRBV7-9 and TRBJ2-3; D is perhaps TRBD1 (5 bases). CDR1 is SEHNR and CDR2 is FQNEAQ in the germline V gene (reference sequence). V dropped 1 base and J dropped 1 base, with 15 bases sitting between them. The CDR3 consists of 17 residues.

The chain employs TRBV3-1 (or the pseudogene TRBV3-2) and TRBJ1-1; maybe TRBD1 (6 bases). The V and J ends lost 8 bases and 3 bases respectively, with 13 bases between them. Germline CDR1 is LGHDT and CDR2 is YNNKEL (reference sequence). The length of the CDR3 is 13 residues. CDR3 protein: CASGIGGHTEAFF. CDR3 DNA: TGTGCCAGCGGGATTGGGGGCCACACTGAAGCTTTCTTT.